This T cell receptor beta chain was documented in a study of neurological immune-mediated disorders. Whole-study results and caveats: The highest TCR clonal expansion occurred in HTLV-1-associated myelopathy; multiple sclerosis fell below healthy controls.

The V gene's germline CDR1 is MGHDK and CDR2 SYGVNS. The CDR3 contains 15 residues. J was trimmed by 8 bases and V by 1 base; bases with no gene match: 7. Time point defined: technical triplicate 2. Sorted libraries drew on under 1.3 million CD4+ or CD8+ T cells. TCRdb reprocessed the 5' RACE reads via MiXCR and lists one record per CDR3 protein. The data hold roughly 32,000 distinct CDR3 sequences, with approximately 12% observed a single time. There are many counts of this clonotype. The antigen is unknown. The V gene is TRBV25-1, the J gene TRBJ2-1; TRBD2 aligns across 8 bases. The sample comprised CD4+ T cells from blood. The receptor's source is a female donor with HTLV-1-associated myelopathy (HAM/TSP). The CDR3, as DNA: TGTGCCAGCAGTGAATCGGGGGGGGAGTGGGATGAGCAGTTCTTC. This sequence encodes CASSESGGEWDEQFF.